The 31 T cell receptor beta chains below come from one sample, sequenced in a study of blood T cell repertoires in COVID-19. Data came from immunoSEQ multiplex PCR; TCRdb stores just in-frame clones and leaves some out. The sample consists of a few hundred thousand clones, 82% of them appearing once. The sample comprised peripheral blood. The receptors were gathered from a woman in her late teens or twenties with acute or convalescent COVID-19.

This clone was observed many times. The gene calls are TRBV5-5 and TRBJ2-1; D may be TRBD2 (6 bases). There are 16 residues in the CDR3. Germline lookup yields CDR1 SGHKS and CDR2 YYEKEE (reference sequence). Trimming pared 0 bases from V and 7 bases from J, leaving 17 bases between. The CDR3 DNA reads as TGTGCCAGCAGCTTGGTTGGGCAGGGAGGTGGGAATGAGCAGTTCTTC. This translates into CASSLVGQGGGNEQFF.

The genes are TRBV6-6 and TRBJ1-1, with D unclear. With 7 bases removed from V and 3 bases from J, the gap between germline ends came to 9 bases. The germline V gene has CDR1 MNHNY and CDR2 SVGAGI (reference sequence). This CDR3 is 12 amino acids long. The CDR3 bases are TGTGCCAGCACCCCCGGGTACACTGAAGCTTTCTTT. Protein sequence: CASTPGYTEAFF.

The chain couples TRBV19 to TRBJ1-5; D uncertain. Germline V lookup: CDR1 LNHDA, CDR2 SQIVND (reference sequence). V lost 4 bases and J 5 bases, leaving 15 bases between the germline ends. The CDR3 is made up of 15 amino acids. The DNA for the CDR3 is TGTGCCAGTAGTAGAGCGGTGAACGGATATCAGCCCCAGCATTTT. It yields the protein CASSRAVNGYQPQHF.

This chain links TRBV18 with TRBJ1-6; 11 bases line up with TRBD1. Germline V lookup: CDR1 KGHSH, CDR2 LQKENI. The CDR3 length is 15 residues. The trim removed 3 bases at V and 8 bases at J, leaving 3 bases unmatched. Here the CDR3 DNA reads TGTGCCAGCTCACCCTGGGACAGGGGGGATTCACCCCTCCACTTT. Translated: CASSPWDRGDSPLHF.

J is TRBJ1-4 and V is TRBV19, with 8 bases fitting TRBD1. The length of the CDR3 is 16 residues. V was pared by 6 bases and J by 7 bases, with 13 bases of the junction left unmatched. Germline values: CDR1 LNHDA, CDR2 SQIVND (reference sequence). CDR3 protein: CASSDRGRLRSEKLFF. CDR3 DNA sequence: TGTGCCAGTAGCGACAGGGGTCGACTTAGGAGTGAAAAACTGTTTTTT. The full variable domain, with the rest looked up from reference TRBV19 and TRBJ1-4, is DGGITQSPKYLFRKEGQNVTLSCEQNLNHDAMYWYRQDPGQGLRLIYYSQIVNDFQKGDIAEGYSVSREKKESFPLTVTSAQKNPTAFYLCASSDRGRLRSEKLFFGSGTQLSVL.

The V and J genes are TRBV3-1 (or the pseudogene TRBV3-2) and TRBJ2-1, with TRBD1 identical over 7 bases. CDR1 and CDR2 from the germline V gene are LGHDT and YNNKEL (reference sequence). The CDR3 runs 13 residues. The trim removed 3 bases at V and 10 bases at J, leaving 6 bases unmatched. The CDR3 is CASSHNTRGEQFF. In nucleotides, the CDR3 is TGTGCCAGCAGCCACAACACCAGGGGGGAGCAGTTCTTC.

This chain uses TRBV7-2 with TRBJ1-1; 8 nucleotides align to TRBD1. The CDR3 consists of 15 residues. CDR1 and CDR2 from the germline V gene are SGHTA and FQGNSA. V was pared by 3 bases and J by 3 bases, with 6 bases of the junction left unmatched. CDR3 bases: TGTGCCAGCAGCTTGGGGGGCAGGGGGCACACTGAAGCTTTCTTT. It is translated as CASSLGGRGHTEAFF.

As DNA, the CDR3 is TGTGCCAGCAGCAAAGATCCTCCAGACAGGGGACCGCTCGAGCAGTACTTC. Translating it yields CASSKDPPDRGPLEQYF. This sequence joins TRBV21-1 and TRBJ2-7; whether TRBD1, the table's D call, matches the DNA was not checked. TRBV21-1 is listed as a pseudogene. The CDR3 runs to 17 residues.

About this clone: An end of the junction differs from the germline gene, which may be a read error. The rearrangement uses TRBV6-5 and TRBJ2-7; 7 bases agree with TRBD1. The V gene's germline CDR1 is MNHEY and CDR2 SVGAGI. This CDR3 spans 12 amino acids. The chain's CDR3 is CASSFKTGRFFF. CDR3 nucleotides: TGTGCCAGCAGTTTTAAGACAGGGCGCTTTTTCTTC.

The chain carries TRBV5-8 and TRBJ2-7, with D possibly matching TRBD1 (5 bases). CDR3 length equals 15 residues. CDR1 and CDR2 (germline): SGHTS, YDEGEE. Trimming stripped 4 bases from V and 3 bases from J, with 17 bases between. CDR3 region: CASSRRQGMLYEQYF. In DNA, the CDR3 is TGTGCCAGCAGCCGCAGGCAGGGAATGCTCTACGAGCAGTACTTC. Complete variable domain (other parts from reference TRBV5-8 and TRBJ2-7): EAGVTQSPTHLIKTRGQQATLRCSPISGHTSVYWYQQALGLGLQFLLWYDEGEERNRGNFPPRFSGRQFPNYSSELNVNALELEDSALYLCASSRRQGMLYEQYFGPGTRLTVT.

V is TRBV4-3 and J is TRBJ1-6; 7 bases agree with TRBD1. Germline V gene sequence: CDR1 LGHNA, CDR2 YSLEER. The CDR3 totals 16 residues. The ends lost 3 bases at V and 7 bases at J; junction bases unmatched: 9. The CDR3 region is CASSQSAGTDNSPLHF. CDR3 DNA sequence: TGCGCCAGCAGCCAGTCGGCCGGGACAGACAATTCACCCCTCCACTTT.

This sequence joins TRBV11-2 and TRBJ1-2; 10 bases map to TRBD1. This CDR3 has 14 amino acids. Germline assignment: CDR1 SGHAT and CDR2 FQNNGV. The ends lost 5 bases at V and 3 bases at J; junction bases unmatched: 3. In DNA, the CDR3 is TGTGCCAGCAGCCCAGGGACAGGGGACTATGGCTACACCTTC. It is translated as CASSPGTGDYGYTF.

The chain uses TRBV19 and TRBJ2-1; no reliable D call. Germline lookup yields CDR1 LNHDA and CDR2 SQIVND (reference sequence). Trimming took 5 bases from V and 8 from J, leaving 13 bases between them. This CDR3 has 13 amino acids. In DNA form, the CDR3 reads TGTGCCAGTAGTTCCCCCCCCTCCCATGAGCAGTTCTTC. This codes for CASSSPPSHEQFF.

The V call is TRBV6-5, the J call TRBJ1-3; D gene ambiguous. This CDR3 contains 14 residues. V was trimmed by 6 bases and J by 0 bases, leaving 9 bases between them. Germline-derived CDR1 and CDR2 are MNHEY and SVGAGI. CDR3 nucleotide sequence: TGTGCCAGCAGGCCCCAGAACTCTGGAAACACCATATATTTT. Translating gives CASRPQNSGNTIYF.

V is TRBV28 and J is TRBJ1-5; D is unresolved. Germline V lookup: CDR1 MDHEN, CDR2 SYDVKM. The CDR3 has 13 amino acids. Between the trimmed V and J ends, which lost 9 bases and 2 bases, there was a span of 11 bases. The CDR3 DNA reads TGTGCCAGTATCGCGGGAGGCAATCAGCCCCAGCATTTT. Translated, it gives CASIAGGNQPQHF.

The genes are TRBV7-9 and TRBJ2-1; 7 bases align to TRBD1. The CDR3 sequence is 13 residues long. Germline V lookup: CDR1 SEHNR, CDR2 FQNEAQ (reference sequence). Germline trimming cut 3 bases from V and 15 bases from J; bases unmatched to any gene: 11. CDR3 sequence (DNA): TGTGCCAGCAGCTTCCGTCAGAGGGACAGACCGTTCTTC. It encodes CASSFRQRDRPFF. Based on the CDR3 plus reference TRBV7-9 and TRBJ2-1, the full variable domain is DTGVSQNPRHKITKRGQNVTFRCDPISEHNRLYWYRQTLGQGPEFLTYFQNEAQLEKSRLLSDRFSAERPKGSFSTLEIQRTEQGDSAMYLCASSFRQRDRPFFGPGTRLTVL.

The chain combines TRBV7-2 with TRBJ2-3; 7 bases map to TRBD1. The CDR3 is 16 amino acids. From germline, CDR1 is SGHTA and CDR2 FQGNSA. The trim removed 5 bases at V and 2 bases at J, leaving 10 bases unmatched. CDR3 nucleotides: TGTGCCAGCAGCCCGTTGACAGGGAGTGTCACAGATACGCAGTATTTT. It codes for CASSPLTGSVTDTQYF.

The chain recombines TRBV11-2 with TRBJ2-2; 16 bases map to TRBD2. CDR3 length: 18 residues. V lost 2 bases, J lost 5 bases, and 5 bases stayed unmatched. Germline-derived CDR1 and CDR2 are SGHAT and FQNNGV. CDR3 coding DNA: TGTGCCAGCAGCTTACCGGGACTAGCGGGAGGGGGGACCGGGGAGCTGTTTTTT. Encoded protein: CASSLPGLAGGGTGELFF.

The chain is built from TRBV5-1 and TRBJ2-7, with TRBD2 matching 8 bases. The germline V gene has CDR1 SGHRS and CDR2 YFSETQ. This CDR3 has 15 amino acids. With 0 bases clipped from V and 4 bases from J, the junction kept 6 bases outside the gene matches. The DNA of the CDR3 is TGCGCCAGCAGCTTGGATGCGGGAGGTGTATACGAGCAGTACTTC. Translated: CASSLDAGGVYEQYF.

V and J are TRBV4-2 and TRBJ1-3; 7 positions agree with TRBD1. Germline V gene sequence: CDR1 LGHNA, CDR2 YNFKEQ. Trimming at V came to 0 bases and at J to 3 bases, leaving 11 bases not matched to a gene. The length of the CDR3 is 18 residues. The CDR3 nucleotides are TGTGCCAGCAGCCAAGACGGGGACAGCAGGGTACTTGGAAACACCATATATTTT. It specifies CASSQDGDSRVLGNTIYF.

This clone occurred a few times. This chain uses TRBV30 with TRBJ2-7, with D possibly TRBD2 on 6 matching bases. The CDR3 is made up of 14 amino acids. The germline CDR1 and CDR2 sequences are GTSNPN and SVGIG (reference sequence). With 0 bases removed from V and 4 bases from J, the gap between germline ends came to 13 bases. This CDR3 reads CAWSVEWAGYEQYF. The CDR3 DNA reads as TGTGCCTGGAGTGTAGAGTGGGCGGGGTACGAGCAGTACTTC.

The CDR3 loop reads CASTKSTGSNYGYTF. The CDR3 DNA reads as TGTGCCAGCACCAAATCGACGGGGAGTAACTATGGCTACACCTTC. V is TRBV11-2 and J is TRBJ1-2; D remains unclear. Trimming stripped 7 bases from V and 1 base from J, with 16 bases between. The CDR3 loop spans 15 amino acids. CDR1 and CDR2 (germline): SGHAT, FQNNGV.

The rearrangement joins TRBV15 to TRBJ2-7, with TRBD1 as a possible D gene (6 bases). CDR3 length equals 15 residues. V shed 5 bases and J shed 3 bases, with 17 bases lying between them. CDR1 LNHNV and CDR2 YYDKDF come from the germline V gene (reference sequence). CDR3 sequence: CATSPLRTDYYEQYF. CDR3 bases: TGTGCCACCAGCCCCCTACGGACAGACTACTACGAGCAGTACTTC.

This chain connects TRBV11-2 to TRBJ1-3, with D unclear. This CDR3 has 14 amino acids. Germline CDR1 is SGHAT and CDR2 is FQNNGV. V shed 7 bases and J shed 0 bases, with 10 bases lying between them. The CDR3 bases are TGTGCCAGCACCCCGAGGGACTCTGGAAACACCATATATTTT. It codes for CASTPRDSGNTIYF.

The chain employs TRBV19 and TRBJ2-7; 7 nucleotides agree with TRBD1. The V gene end was trimmed by 4 bases and the J gene end by 2 bases; junction bases not matched to a gene: 5. This CDR3 contains 14 residues. Germline loops: CDR1 LNHDA, CDR2 SQIVND (reference sequence). CDR3 protein: CASSKTGSAYEQYF. The CDR3, as DNA: TGTGCCAGTAGTAAGACAGGGTCGGCCTACGAGCAGTACTTC.

In its sample, this clone was seen once. The chain joins TRBV18 to TRBJ2-7, with 8 bases identical to TRBD2. V lost 3 bases to trimming and J lost 6 bases; unmatched junction nucleotides: 10. CDR1 is KGHSH and CDR2 is LQKENI in the germline V gene. The CDR3 is made up of 15 amino acids. DNA of the CDR3: TGTGCCAGCTCACCGATCCGGGGACTAGAGGGCGAGCAGTACTTC. It encodes CASSPIRGLEGEQYF.

The chain employs TRBV18 and TRBJ2-5, with no clear D. With 4 bases removed from V and 6 bases from J, the gap between germline ends came to 15 bases. Germline values: CDR1 KGHSH, CDR2 LQKENI. The CDR3 sequence is 14 residues long. The CDR3, as DNA: TGTGCCAGCTCACTGGGCTCCGAACCCAAGACCCAGTACTTC. It yields the protein CASSLGSEPKTQYF.

The V and J genes are TRBV9 and TRBJ1-2; no reliable D call. The CDR3 extends over 12 amino acids. Germline assignment: CDR1 SGDLS and CDR2 YYNGEE. Trimming took off 4 bases at V and 8 bases at J, with 12 bases between the two ends. The CDR3 sequence is CASSSTGEGYTF. The CDR3 DNA sequence: TGTGCCAGCAGCTCGACCGGGGAAGGCTACACCTTC.

This chain joins TRBV24-1 and TRBJ2-1; perhaps TRBD2 as D (5 bases). The germline gives CDR1 KGHDR, CDR2 SFDVKD. V was shortened by 4 bases and J by 3 bases, with 9 bases between the two germline ends. The CDR3 covers 14 residues. The CDR3 sequence is CATSDSGLYNEQFF. The DNA of the CDR3 is TGTGCCACCAGTGACAGCGGACTCTACAATGAGCAGTTCTTC.

This clone was seen a handful of times. The chain couples TRBV7-2 to TRBJ2-7; 9 bases align to TRBD2. V dropped 6 bases and J dropped 3; count of bases not matched to a gene: 6. From germline, CDR1 is SGHTA and CDR2 FQGNSA. CDR3 size: 14 residues. CDR3 residues: CASRYTAGGYEQYF. The CDR3, as DNA: TGTGCCAGCAGATACACAGCGGGGGGCTACGAGCAGTACTTC.

The J gene is TRBJ1-4, the V gene TRBV29-1; D is possibly TRBD1 (5 bases). Trimming took 4 bases from V and 4 from J, leaving 7 bases between them. CDR1 is SQVTM and CDR2 is ANQGSEA in the germline V gene. The CDR3 spans 12 residues. This CDR3 is CSVGQGNEKLFF. The DNA for the CDR3 is TGCAGCGTTGGTCAGGGTAATGAAAAACTGTTTTTT.